These T cell receptor beta chains were read from a single sample in a study of T cells and Merkel cell carcinoma outcomes. Method: immunoSEQ multiplex PCR; TCRdb's copy keeps in-frame clones and lacks some. The sample shows over a thousand clones, roughly 90% of them seen only once. The sequencing input was tumor tissue from Merkel cell carcinoma. The receptors come from a human donor with Merkel cell carcinoma. The CDR3 runs from the conserved cysteine through the conserved F or W. The D gene is left open where the match is weak. A clone size is listed for some rows: how often the clone was seen (once, few, many), or a class if it is expanded.

CDR3: CASDYGYTF
DNA: TGTGCCAGCGACTATGGCTACACCTTC
D: -
V: TRBV6-4
size: -
J: TRBJ1-2

CDR3: CASSLDAGQFYEQYF
DNA: TGTGCCAGCAGCTTAGATGCCGGACAGTTCTACGAGCAGTACTTC
D: -
V: TRBV7-8
size: once
J: TRBJ2-7

CDR3: CASSKITHTEAFF
DNA: TGTGCCAGCAGCAAAATAACGCACACTGAAGCTTTCTTT
D: -
V: TRBV21-1
size: few
J: TRBJ1-1

CDR3: CSASKVAGAFF
DNA: TGCAGTGCTAGTAAAGTAGCTGGGGCTTTCTTT
D: -
V: TRBV20-1
size: -
J: TRBJ1-1

CDR3: CASSLGASGRDEQFF
DNA: TGTGCCAGCAGCTTAGGGGCTAGCGGGAGGGATGAGCAGTTCTTC
D: TRBD2
V: TRBV11-3
size: -
J: TRBJ2-1

CDR3: CASGLHASANTGELFF
DNA: TGCGCCAGTGGTTTACACGCTTCGGCGAACACCGGGGAGCTGTTTTTT
D: -
V: TRBV5-1
size: -
J: TRBJ2-2

CDR3: CASSSSRDSFPF
DNA: TGTGCCAGCTCTTCCTCCCGGGACAGCTTCCCCTTC
D: TRBD1
V: TRBV6-6
size: -
J: TRBJ1-2

CDR3: CASSPTSWGTDTQYF
DNA: TGTGCCAGCAGCCCAACATCCTGGGGCACAGATACGCAGTATTTT
D: -
V: TRBV11-2
size: -
J: TRBJ2-3

CDR3: CASSQDRNTDTQYF
DNA: TGCGCCAGTAGCCAAGACAGAAACACAGATACGCAGTATTTT
D: -
V: TRBV4-1
size: -
J: TRBJ2-3

CDR3: CASSARSQLGTDTQYF
DNA: TGTGCCAGCAGCGCCCGAAGCCAACTGGGCACGGATACGCAGTATTTT
D: -
V: TRBV11-2
size: -
J: TRBJ2-3

CDR3: CASSLSVDTQYF
DNA: TGTGCCAGCAGCTTATCTGTGGATACGCAGTATTTT
D: -
V: TRBV11-2
size: -
J: TRBJ2-3

CDR3: CASSHRDRHSSYEQYF
DNA: TGTGCCAGCAGCCACCGGGACAGACACAGCTCCTACGAGCAGTACTTC
D: TRBD1
V: TRBV7-9
size: -
J: TRBJ2-7

CDR3: CAWSEGGETQYF
DNA: TGTGCCTGGAGTGAAGGGGGTGAGACCCAGTACTTC
D: -
V: TRBV30
size: -
J: TRBJ2-5

CDR3: CASSLTGNGAFF
DNA: TGCGCCAGCAGCTTGACAGGGAATGGGGCTTTCTTT
D: -
V: TRBV5-1
size: -
J: TRBJ1-1

CDR3: CASSLGDRDRETQYF
DNA: TGTGCCAGCAGCTTAGGAGACAGGGATCGAGAGACCCAGTACTTC
D: TRBD1
V: TRBV11-2
size: -
J: TRBJ2-5

CDR3: CASSLGPDTQYF
DNA: TGTGCCAGCAGCTTAGGCCCAGATACGCAGTATTTT
D: -
V: TRBV11-2
size: once
J: TRBJ2-3

CDR3: CASSQAGQYEQYF
DNA: TGCGCCAGCAGCCAAGCGGGACAGTACGAGCAGTACTTC
D: TRBD1
V: TRBV4-1
size: -
J: TRBJ2-7

CDR3: CASSLEGTGVDEQFF
DNA: TGTGCTAGCAGCTTAGAAGGGACTGGGGTGGATGAGCAGTTCTTC
D: -
V: TRBV7-7
size: -
J: TRBJ2-1

CDR3: CASSLAGGGYKQYF
DNA: TGCGCCAGCAGCTTGGCCGGGGGCGGCTACAAGCAGTACTTC
D: -
V: TRBV5-1
size: -
J: TRBJ2-7

CDR3: CASSARLAGGTGELFF
DNA: TGCGCCAGCAGCGCCCGACTAGCGGGAGGCACCGGGGAGCTGTTTTTT
D: TRBD2
V: TRBV4-1
size: -
J: TRBJ2-2

CDR3: CASSQPDGGLNGYTF
DNA: TGTGCCAGCAGCCAGCCAGATGGGGGTTTAAACGGCTACACCTTC
D: -
V: TRBV6-5
size: -
J: TRBJ1-2

CDR3: CASSPRAGTPAYNEQFF
DNA: TGTGCCAGCAGCCCAAGGGCCGGGACTCCCGCCTACAATGAGCAGTTCTTC
D: -
V: TRBV7-3
size: -
J: TRBJ2-1

CDR3: CASGGLAGDNEQFF
DNA: TGTGCCAGCGGGGGACTAGCGGGAGACAATGAACAGTTCTTC
D: TRBD2
V: TRBV7-9
size: -
J: TRBJ2-1

CDR3: CASSFIQAYNEQFF
DNA: TGTGCCAGCAGCTTTATCCAGGCCTACAATGAGCAGTTCTTC
D: -
V: TRBV5-6
size: -
J: TRBJ2-1

CDR3: CASRGQGSFNQPQHF
DNA: TGTGCCAGTAGGGGACAGGGTAGCTTCAATCAGCCCCAGCATTTT
D: TRBD1
V: TRBV28
size: -
J: TRBJ1-5

CDR3: CASSPGGNTEAFF
DNA: TGTGCCAGCAGCCCCGGGGGGAACACTGAAGCTTTCTTT
D: -
V: TRBV7-2
size: -
J: TRBJ1-1

CDR3: CASSPNQETQYF
DNA: TGTGCCAGCAGCCCTAATCAAGAGACCCAGTACTTC
D: -
V: TRBV5-4
size: once
J: TRBJ2-5

CDR3: CASSLLAGATSYEQYF
DNA: TGTGCCAGCAGCCTCCTAGCGGGAGCGACCTCCTACGAGCAGTACTTC
D: TRBD2
V: TRBV7-8
size: -
J: TRBJ2-7

CDR3: CASSAYGATNEKLFF
DNA: TGTGCCAGCAGCGCGTACGGTGCAACTAATGAAAAACTGTTTTTT
D: -
V: TRBV9
size: once
J: TRBJ1-4

CDR3: CASTGARADTQYF
DNA: TGCGCCAGCACAGGGGCGCGGGCAGATACGCAGTATTTT
D: -
V: TRBV5-1
size: -
J: TRBJ2-3

CDR3: CASGAYNEQFF
DNA: TGTGCCAGCGGGGCGTACAATGAGCAGTTCTTC
D: -
V: TRBV2
size: -
J: TRBJ2-1

CDR3: CSVERVETQYF
DNA: TGCAGCGTTGAACGGGTAGAGACCCAGTACTTC
D: -
V: TRBV29-1
size: -
J: TRBJ2-5

CDR3: CASSVTDSYEQYF
DNA: TGTGCCAGCAGCGTTACAGATTCCTACGAGCAGTACTTC
D: -
V: TRBV7-3
size: few
J: TRBJ2-7

CDR3: CASSEGALDEQYF
DNA: TGCGCCAGCAGCGAGGGGGCTCTAGACGAGCAGTACTTC
D: TRBD1
V: TRBV5-1
size: -
J: TRBJ2-7

CDR3: CASSLRTGSYNEQFF
DNA: TGCGCCAGCAGCCTAAGGACAGGATCCTACAATGAGCAGTTCTTC
D: TRBD1
V: TRBV4-1
size: few
J: TRBJ2-1

CDR3: CASSLAGTSQGGEQFF
DNA: TGCGCCAGCAGCTTGGCCGGGACTAGTCAGGGGGGGGAGCAGTTCTTC
D: -
V: TRBV5-1
size: -
J: TRBJ2-1

CDR3: CATSRDKGPGYEQYF
DNA: TGTGCCACCAGCAGAGATAAAGGCCCTGGCTACGAGCAGTACTTC
D: -
V: TRBV15
size: -
J: TRBJ2-7

CDR3: CASSSTGGRASGQYF
DNA: TGTGCCAGCAGTTCCACAGGCGGGAGGGCTTCAGGGCAGTACTTC
D: TRBD2
V: TRBV6-5
size: -
J: TRBJ2-7

CDR3: CASSPQGNTEAFF
DNA: TGTGCTAGCTCACCACAGGGGAACACTGAAGCTTTCTTT
D: -
V: TRBV18
size: -
J: TRBJ1-1

CDR3: CASSGGAGANVLTF
DNA: TGCGCCAGCAGCGGGGGGGCTGGGGCCAACGTCCTGACTTTC
D: TRBD2
V: TRBV5-1
size: -
J: TRBJ2-6

CDR3: CASSTRWATDTQYF
DNA: TGTGCCAGCAGTACACGATGGGCCACAGATACGCAGTATTTT
D: -
V: TRBV11-3
size: -
J: TRBJ2-3

CDR3: CASSVWGSDQPQHF
DNA: TGTGCCAGCAGCGTATGGGGCTCGGATCAGCCCCAGCATTTT
D: -
V: TRBV9
size: -
J: TRBJ1-5

CDR3: CASSLGNQPQHF
DNA: TGTGCCAGCAGCCTGGGAAATCAGCCCCAGCATTTT
D: -
V: TRBV5-4
size: once
J: TRBJ1-5

CDR3: CASSGGTDTQYF
DNA: TGTGCCAGCAGTGGGGGCACAGATACGCAGTATTTT
D: -
V: TRBV6-1
size: -
J: TRBJ2-3

CDR3: CASSGLAGENEQFF
DNA: TGTGCCAGCAGCGGTCTCGCGGGAGAAAATGAGCAGTTCTTC
D: TRBD2
V: TRBV7-9
size: few
J: TRBJ2-1

CDR3: CASSSSGETQYF
DNA: TGCGCCAGCAGCTCAAGTGGTGAGACCCAGTACTTC
D: -
V: TRBV5-1
size: -
J: TRBJ2-5

CDR3: CASSLAGKGSGNTIYF
DNA: TGTGCCAGCAGCTTAGCGGGCAAAGGATCTGGAAACACCATATATTTT
D: -
V: TRBV7-2
size: -
J: TRBJ1-3

CDR3: CASSPGRTGELFF
DNA: TGTGCCAGCAGCCCCGGTAGGACCGGGGAGCTGTTTTTT
D: -
V: TRBV7-7
size: -
J: TRBJ2-2

CDR3: CAWSVQGVGEQYF
DNA: TGTGCCTGGAGTGTACAGGGGGTGGGCGAGCAGTACTTC
D: TRBD1
V: TRBV30
size: -
J: TRBJ2-7

CDR3: CASSHGQGYEQYF
DNA: TGTGCCAGCAGCCACGGACAGGGCTACGAGCAGTACTTC
D: TRBD1
V: TRBV28
size: -
J: TRBJ2-7